Listed here are 30 T cell receptor beta chains from one sample, sequenced in a study of cytomegalovirus exposure and HLA in healthy donors. The repertoire was sequenced with immunoSEQ multiplex PCR; TCRdb's copy has only in-frame clones and lacks some. The data contain approximately 230,000 clones, about 90% of them seen just once; the ten biggest clones take up approximately 12%. The sequencing input was PBMCs. The receptors originated from a man between 18 and 29 years old in good health and CMV-seropositive.

This chain uses TRBV5-1 with TRBJ2-5, with 9 nucleotides matching TRBD2. With 4 bases clipped from V and 2 bases from J, the junction kept 9 bases outside the gene matches. Germline assignment: CDR1 SGHRS and CDR2 YFSETQ. The CDR3 consists of 16 residues. As DNA, the CDR3 is TGCGCCAGCAGCCCAACCCCTAGCGGGGCTCAAGAGACCCAGTACTTC. The encoded protein is CASSPTPSGAQETQYF.

The rearrangement uses TRBV6-5 and TRBJ2-5, with 10 bases identical to TRBD2. J was trimmed by 4 bases and V by 0 bases; bases with no gene match: 5. Germline V lookup: CDR1 MNHEY, CDR2 SVGAGI. The CDR3 is 16 residues long. The CDR3 region is CASSYSRTSGGETQYF. CDR3 in DNA: TGTGCCAGCAGTTACTCGAGGACTAGCGGTGGAGAGACCCAGTACTTC.

The gene calls are TRBV28 and TRBJ2-7, with 8 nucleotides matching TRBD1. The length of the CDR3 is 16 residues. V was pared by 8 bases and J by 4 bases, with 16 bases of the junction left unmatched. CDR1 is MDHEN and CDR2 is SYDVKM in the germline V gene. CDR3 in amino acids: CASFRGGAGGSYEQYF. CDR3 bases: TGTGCCAGCTTCCGAGGCGGAGCAGGGGGCTCATACGAGCAGTACTTC.

The chain recombines TRBV28 with TRBJ1-5; 7 positions match TRBD1. Trimming cost V 5 bases and J 0 bases; bases outside gene matches: 7. The germline CDR1 and CDR2 sequences are MDHEN and SYDVKM. The CDR3 loop spans 16 amino acids. CDR3 DNA: TGTGCCAGCAGTCCGAGGACAGGCCTTAGCAATCAGCCCCAGCATTTT. It yields the protein CASSPRTGLSNQPQHF. Drawing the rest from reference TRBV28 and TRBJ1-5, the complete variable domain is DVKVTQSSRYLVKRTGEKVFLECVQDMDHENMFWYRQDPGLGLRLIYFSYDVKMKEKGDIPEGYSVSREKKERFSLILESASTNQTSMYLCASSPRTGLSNQPQHFGDGTRLSIL.

The CDR3 DNA sequence: TGTGCCAGCACCCCGGGGGCGACAGCAGATGATGTCTACGAGCAGTACTTC. It is translated as CASTPGATADDVYEQYF. The chain links TRBV21-1 to TRBJ2-7. TRBV21-1 is an annotated pseudogene. This CDR3 is 17 amino acids long.

In its sample, this clone was seen a few times. The chain is built from TRBV11-2 and TRBJ1-2; D is undetermined. The CDR3 is 13 amino acids. Germline lookup yields CDR1 SGHAT and CDR2 FQNNGV. Trimming took off 5 bases at V and 0 bases at J, with 7 bases between the two ends. The chain's CDR3 is CASSPPANYGYTF. The CDR3 nucleotides are TGTGCCAGCAGCCCCCCGGCTAACTATGGCTACACCTTC.

The gene calls are TRBV6-5 and TRBJ2-1; no reliable D call. Germline loops: CDR1 MNHEY, CDR2 SVGAGI. The CDR3 consists of 13 residues. Trimming took off 6 bases at V and 3 bases at J, with 9 bases between the two ends. The CDR3 DNA is TGTGCCAGCAGCCGTTATCTCTACAATGAGCAGTTCTTC. Its protein is CASSRYLYNEQFF.

Comments on this clone: At one end, the junction sequence differs from germline, possibly due to a read error. The CDR3 spells CASSGAQSPSLTMADGF. Here the CDR3 DNA reads TGTGCCAGCAGTGGTGCTCAGAGCCCCTCCTTAACTATGGCTGATGGCTTC. The chain has TRBV6-1 and TRBJ1-2; D gene uncertain. Germline V gene data show CDR1 as MNHNS and CDR2 as SASEGT. CDR3 length: 17 amino acids.

The rearrangement uses TRBV4-2 and TRBJ2-7; D assignment may be TRBD1 or TRBD2 (5 bases each). The CDR3 sequence is 16 residues long. Germline V gene lookup returns CDR1 LGHNA and CDR2 YNFKEQ. V was trimmed by 2 bases and J by 5 bases, leaving 19 bases between them. CDR3 sequence: CASSQSGRQRTNEQYF. The CDR3 DNA is TGTGCCAGCAGCCAAAGTGGGAGACAGCGGACCAACGAGCAGTACTTC.

In its sample, this clone was seen a few times. The V gene is TRBV5-6, the J gene TRBJ1-2; tentative D call: TRBD1 (5 bases). Germline assignment: CDR1 SGHDT and CDR2 YYEEEE. Trimming took 5 bases from V and 4 from J, leaving 9 bases between them. This CDR3 contains 12 residues. The CDR3 DNA follows: TGTGCCAGCAGTTCAGGGACCTATGGCTACACCTTC. Translation gives CASSSGTYGYTF.

The chain recombines TRBV5-1 with TRBJ2-3; the D is unclear. In germline, CDR1 is SGHRS, CDR2 YFSETQ. V dropped 7 bases and J dropped 2 bases, with 14 bases sitting between them. The CDR3 covers 14 residues. DNA for the CDR3: TGCGCCAGCGGCATGGCCCAAAACACAGATACGCAGTATTTT. Amino acids: CASGMAQNTDTQYF. The variable domain in full, completed from reference TRBV5-1 and TRBJ2-3, reads KAGVTQTPRYLIKTRGQQVTLSCSPISGHRSVSWYQQTPGQGLQFLFEYFSETQRNKGNFPGRFSGRQFSNSRSEMNVSTLELGDSALYLCASGMAQNTDTQYFGPGTRLTVL.

The V and J genes are TRBV30 and TRBJ2-1, with D perhaps TRBD2 (6 bases). Germline lookup yields CDR1 GTSNPN and CDR2 SVGIG (reference sequence). CDR3 length: 14 amino acids. This chain's CDR3 is CALVAVLSYNEQFF. The CDR3, as DNA: TGTGCTTTAGTAGCGGTCCTCTCCTACAATGAGCAGTTCTTC.

The chain carries TRBV5-6 and TRBJ2-1; TRBD1 agrees at 7 bases. The CDR3 is 14 residues long. Germline assignment: CDR1 SGHDT and CDR2 YYEEEE. The junction had 3 bases not matched to a gene; V was cut back by 0 bases and J by 6 bases. The CDR3 region has the DNA TGTGCCAGCAGCTTGGGGGACAGCAGCAATGAGCAGTTCTTC. This gives the protein CASSLGDSSNEQFF.

Of note for this clone: Other DNA sequences of this sample code for an identical CDR3. CDR3 loop: CAWSLNTEAFF. The CDR3 DNA reads as TGTGCCTGGAGTCTAAACACTGAAGCTTTCTTT. The rearrangement links TRBV30 to TRBJ1-1; no firm D call. The V gene lost 2 bases and the J gene lost 2 bases, with 3 bases spanning the gap. Germline-derived CDR1 and CDR2 are GTSNPN and SVGIG (reference sequence). The length of the CDR3 is 11 residues.

This clone was seen more than once but under ten times. The V gene is TRBV10-3, the J gene TRBJ2-6; 11 nucleotides match TRBD1. Germline trimming cut 8 bases from V and 1 base from J; bases unmatched to any gene: 4. Germline CDR1 and CDR2: ENHRY and SYGVKD. This CDR3 is built from 16 residues. This chain's CDR3 is CAISGTGGSGANVLTF. CDR3 bases: TGTGCCATCTCCGGGACAGGGGGTTCTGGGGCCAACGTCCTGACTTTC.

The chain combines TRBV18 with TRBJ1-2; D is perhaps TRBD1 (6 bases). V lost 3 bases, J lost 8 bases, and 13 bases lay in between. The germline gives CDR1 KGHSH, CDR2 LQKENI. This CDR3 has 13 amino acids. Here the CDR3 reads CASSPRGTEGYTF. In DNA form, the CDR3 reads TGTGCCAGCTCACCGAGGGGGACGGAGGGCTACACCTTC.

Worth noting for this clone: Other DNA sequences of this sample code for an identical CDR3. CDR3 region: CASSETGSNQPQHF. For the CDR3, the DNA is TGTGCCAGCAGTGAAACAGGCAGCAATCAGCCCCAGCATTTT. The V gene is TRBV25-1, the J gene TRBJ1-5, with a weak D call TRBD1 (5 bases). Germline V gene lookup returns CDR1 MGHDK and CDR2 SYGVNS. The CDR3 length is 14 residues. The V gene lost 2 bases and the J gene lost 1 base, with 6 bases spanning the gap.

This clone turned up a few times. V and J are TRBV6-1 and TRBJ1-2, with TRBD1 as a possible D gene (6 bases). Trimming took 3 bases from V and 4 from J, leaving 12 bases between them. This CDR3 is built from 14 residues. The germline V gene has CDR1 MNHNS and CDR2 SASEGT. The CDR3 DNA is TGTGCCAGCAGTGACCCAGGGGCGGTCTATGGCTACACCTTC. Protein product: CASSDPGAVYGYTF.

The chain joins TRBV5-1 to TRBJ2-3, with 9 bases matching TRBD2. The V gene end was trimmed by 0 bases and the J gene end by 0 bases; junction bases not matched to a gene: 5. The germline gives CDR1 SGHRS, CDR2 YFSETQ. CDR3 length: 17 residues. CDR3 in DNA: TGCGCCAGCAGCTTGGCCCGGACTAGCGACAGCACAGATACGCAGTATTTT. Translation: CASSLARTSDSTDTQYF.

This chain links TRBV30 with TRBJ2-5; D is perhaps TRBD2 (5 bases). Germline-derived CDR1 and CDR2 are GTSNPN and SVGIG (reference sequence). The V gene lost 0 bases and the J gene lost 7 bases, with 12 bases spanning the gap. The CDR3 has 13 residues. DNA of the CDR3: TGTGCCTGGAGTGTCGGTGGGAGTGGGACCCAGTACTTC. As protein: CAWSVGGSGTQYF.

The rearrangement joins TRBV11-2 to TRBJ1-1, with D possibly being TRBD1 (5 bases). The ends were cut back, 2 bases at V and 1 base at J, with 11 bases in the middle. CDR3 size: 15 residues. Per germline, CDR1 SGHAT and CDR2 FQNNGV. CDR3 DNA: TGTGCCAGCAGCTTAAGTACAGGTGGGAACACTGAAGCTTTCTTT. Translating it yields CASSLSTGGNTEAFF.

The chain employs TRBV30 and TRBJ1-1; D possibly corresponds to TRBD1 (6 bases). Germline V gene sequence: CDR1 GTSNPN, CDR2 SVGIG (reference sequence). There are 14 residues in the CDR3. Trimming removed 2 bases at V and 8 bases at J, with 18 bases between. CDR3 amino acids: CAWSQTWGAGEAFF. CDR3 bases: TGTGCCTGGAGTCAAACGTGGGGGGCTGGAGAAGCTTTCTTT.

A few counts support this clone. The V and J genes are TRBV7-3 and TRBJ1-1; 9 nucleotides line up with TRBD1. The CDR3 is made up of 13 amino acids. Trimming cost V 3 bases and J 11 bases; bases outside gene matches: 7. CDR1 is SGHTA and CDR2 is FQGTGA in the germline V gene. CDR3 protein: CASSFATGTGAFF. The CDR3 DNA reads TGTGCCAGCAGCTTCGCAACCGGGACAGGGGCTTTCTTT.

This clone was observed once. V usage is TRBV5-1 and J usage is TRBJ2-5; D gene ambiguous. Trimming shortened V by 3 bases and J by 5 bases, and 11 bases separated the two germline ends. This CDR3 is 13 amino acids long. The V gene's germline CDR1 is SGHRS and CDR2 YFSETQ. For the CDR3, the DNA is TGCGCCAGCAGCTCGGCCCTCGCGGAGACCCAGTACTTC. Protein: CASSSALAETQYF.

This chain connects TRBV5-6 to TRBJ2-3; no clear D gene. Trimming left V 0 bases short and J 1 base short, with 12 bases between. Germline values: CDR1 SGHDT, CDR2 YYEEEE. The CDR3 spans 16 residues. The CDR3 bases are TGTGCCAGCAGCTTGGGGCCGCACCCGGGCACAGATACGCAGTATTTT. This translates into CASSLGPHPGTDTQYF.

The V gene is TRBV2, the J gene TRBJ1-4; TRBD1 is a possible D gene (5 bases). The V and J ends lost 4 bases and 0 bases respectively, with 12 bases between them. The CDR3 covers 16 residues. CDR1 and CDR2 (germline): SNHLY, FYNNEI. The CDR3 DNA reads TGTGCCAGCAGTGGCGGGGCTAGTGCAACTAATGAAAAACTGTTTTTT. Its protein product is CASSGGASATNEKLFF.

The rearrangement joins TRBV11-3 to TRBJ2-1, with TRBD2 matching over 7 bases. The CDR3 is made up of 13 amino acids. V lost 6 bases, J lost 6 bases, and 5 bases stayed unmatched. The germline V gene encodes CDR1 SGHNT and CDR2 YENEEA. The CDR3 here is CASRVAGSNEQFF. CDR3 coding DNA: TGTGCCAGCAGAGTAGCGGGCAGCAATGAGCAGTTCTTC.

This clone was counted only a few times. The chain employs TRBV20-1 and TRBJ2-1, with D unclear. This CDR3 comprises 9 residues. CDR1 is DFQATT and CDR2 is SNEGSKA in the germline V gene (reference sequence). V was trimmed by 5 bases and J by 8 bases, leaving 4 bases between them. The chain's CDR3 is CSASHEQFF. The DNA for the CDR3 is TGCAGTGCTTCCCATGAGCAGTTCTTC.

The J gene is TRBJ1-2, the V gene TRBV6-1; D possibly corresponds to TRBD1 (6 bases). CDR1 is MNHNS, CDR2 SASEGT, per germline. V was clipped by 8 bases and J by 7 bases, with 17 bases between them. The CDR3 spans 13 residues. The CDR3 protein is CASREVQGIGYTF. The CDR3 nucleotides read TGTGCCAGCCGGGAGGTTCAGGGGATTGGCTACACCTTC.

The CDR3 loop is CASSNIGDRAYEQYF. Written as DNA, the CDR3 is TGTGCCAGCAGCAATATCGGGGACAGGGCCTACGAGCAGTACTTC. The chain recombines TRBV27 with TRBJ2-7, with 9 positions matching TRBD1. The CDR3 consists of 15 residues. In germline, CDR1 is MNHEY, CDR2 SMNVEV (reference sequence). V trimming: 6 bases; J trimming: 2 bases; junction bases outside the gene matches: 8.